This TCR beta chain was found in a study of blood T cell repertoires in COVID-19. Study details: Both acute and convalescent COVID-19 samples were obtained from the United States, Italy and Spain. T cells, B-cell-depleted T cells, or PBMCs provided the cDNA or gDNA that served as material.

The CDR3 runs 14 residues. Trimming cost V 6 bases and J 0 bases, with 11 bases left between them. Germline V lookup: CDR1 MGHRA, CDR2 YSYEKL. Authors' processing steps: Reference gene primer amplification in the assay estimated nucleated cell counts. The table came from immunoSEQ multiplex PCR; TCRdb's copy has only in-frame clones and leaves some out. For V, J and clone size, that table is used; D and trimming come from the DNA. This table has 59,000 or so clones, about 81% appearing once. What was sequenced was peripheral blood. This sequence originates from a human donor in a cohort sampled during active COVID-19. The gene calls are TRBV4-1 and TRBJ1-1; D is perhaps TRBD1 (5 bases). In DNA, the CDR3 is TGCGCCAGCAGGTTACAGGCCATGAACACTGAAGCTTTCTTT. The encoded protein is CASRLQAMNTEAFF.